Relative to its sample, the clone carrying this T cell receptor beta chain is medium-sized. Its antigen is unknown. The record originates from a study of T-cell reconstitution after alpha-beta-depleted transplantation in children. Findings and limits, study-wide: Newly made T cells mostly supplied T-cell counts and diversity one year after transplant. It was surviving recipient T cells and thymic progenitors that gave some patients high TCRbeta diversity at day 60. Several hundred expanded graft clones reportedly were the source of alpha-beta T cells about two months after transplant.

The CDR3 runs 14 residues. The germline gives CDR1 MDHEN, CDR2 SYDVKM. Trimming removed 8 bases from V and 1 base from J; junction bases left unmatched: 3. Molecular barcoding with unique molecular identifiers was used for the TCRbeta library. Via MiXCR, TCRdb re-called the PCR reads, giving one row per CDR3 protein. There are 15,000 to 20,000 distinct CDR3 sequences in the sample; just over 5% occur only once, and roughly 7.1% lies in the top ten. The sequencing used PBMCs, collected before TCRalphabeta/CD19-depleted stem cell transplant. The V call is TRBV28, the J call TRBJ2-1; TRBD2 aligns across 9 bases. This TCR was sampled from a boy aged 5 to 17 with acute lymphoblastic leukemia, due to receive a stem cell transplant. The DNA for the CDR3 is TGTGCCAGCGGCCTAGCGGGATCCTACAATGAGCAGTTCTTC. Protein: CASGLAGSYNEQFF.